One TCR beta chain is described in this entry. Only CD45RO-negative cells positively selected for CCR7 counted as naive CD8 cells, so terminally differentiated effector memory CD45RA+ cells were excluded. This sample was included in a study of shared clonotypes between healthy human individuals. In the study overall: A couple of female and a few male donors aged 18 to 49 were enrolled.

Generated by immunoSEQ multiplex PCR, the TCRdb table keeps only in-frame clones and is missing some. Among roughly 2.1 million clones listed, approximately 94% were seen once. The source of this sequence is a man younger than 35 in good health. Some clones in this sample may be carry-over from other donors' samples. The material sequenced was naive CD8+ T cells from PBMCs.

CDR3 nucleotides: TGTGCCAGCAGTCCGAGGCAAGGGATCAGCTACGAGCAGTACTTC. This gives the protein CASSPRQGISYEQYF. The chain recombines TRBV14 with TRBJ2-7; D gene unclear. This CDR3 is 15 amino acids long. V shed 6 bases and J shed 3 bases, with 18 bases lying between them. In germline, CDR1 is SGHDN, CDR2 FVKESK.